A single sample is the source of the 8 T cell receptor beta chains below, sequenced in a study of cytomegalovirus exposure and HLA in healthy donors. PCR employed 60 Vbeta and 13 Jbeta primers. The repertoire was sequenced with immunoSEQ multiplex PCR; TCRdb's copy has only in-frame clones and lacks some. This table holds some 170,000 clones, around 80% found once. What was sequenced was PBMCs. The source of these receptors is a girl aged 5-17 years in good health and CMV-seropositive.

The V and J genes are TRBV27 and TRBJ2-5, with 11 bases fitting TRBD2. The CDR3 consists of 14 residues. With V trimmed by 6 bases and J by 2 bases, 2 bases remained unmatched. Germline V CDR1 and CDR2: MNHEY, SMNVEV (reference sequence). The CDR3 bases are TGTGCCAGCAGGAGGACTAGCGGGCAAGAGACCCAGTACTTC. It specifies CASRRTSGQETQYF.

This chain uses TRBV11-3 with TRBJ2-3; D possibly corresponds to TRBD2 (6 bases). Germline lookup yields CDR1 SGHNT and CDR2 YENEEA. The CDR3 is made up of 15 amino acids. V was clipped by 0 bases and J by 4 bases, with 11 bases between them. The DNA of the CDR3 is TGTGCCAGCAGCTTAGAGGGCGGGACCCCAGATACGCAGTATTTT. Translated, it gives CASSLEGGTPDTQYF.

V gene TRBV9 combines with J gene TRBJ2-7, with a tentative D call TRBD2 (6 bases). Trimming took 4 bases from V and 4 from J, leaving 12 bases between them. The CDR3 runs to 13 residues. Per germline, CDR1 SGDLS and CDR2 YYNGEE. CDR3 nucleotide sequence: TGTGCCAGCAGCTCCTCCCGGGGGTACGAGCAGTACTTC. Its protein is CASSSSRGYEQYF.

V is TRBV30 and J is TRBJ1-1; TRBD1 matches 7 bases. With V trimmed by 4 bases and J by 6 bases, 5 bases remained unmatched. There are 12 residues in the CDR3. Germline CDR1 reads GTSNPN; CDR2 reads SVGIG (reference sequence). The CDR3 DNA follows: TGTGCCTGGAACAGGGGATCCCCTGAAGCTTTCTTT. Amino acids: CAWNRGSPEAFF.

CDR3 sequence (DNA): TGTGCCAGCAGCCTGGGGCGGCGGACCGGGGAGCTGTTTTTT. This encodes CASSLGRRTGELFF. The V gene is TRBV2, the J gene TRBJ2-2, with a tentative D call TRBD1 (5 bases). Trimming shortened V by 6 bases and J by 5 bases, and 13 bases separated the two germline ends. This CDR3 comprises 14 residues. Germline-derived CDR1 and CDR2 are SNHLY and FYNNEI.

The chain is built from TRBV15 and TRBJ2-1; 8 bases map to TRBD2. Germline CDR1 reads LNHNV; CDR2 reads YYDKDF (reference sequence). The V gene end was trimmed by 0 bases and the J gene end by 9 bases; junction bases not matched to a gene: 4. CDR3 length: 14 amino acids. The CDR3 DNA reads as TGTGCCACCAGCAGAGATCGGGAGGGGACTGAGCAGTTCTTC. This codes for CATSRDREGTEQFF.

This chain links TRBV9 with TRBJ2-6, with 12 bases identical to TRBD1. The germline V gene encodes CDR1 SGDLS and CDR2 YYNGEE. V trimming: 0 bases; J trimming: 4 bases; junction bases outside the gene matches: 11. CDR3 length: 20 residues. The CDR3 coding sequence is TGTGCCAGCAGCGTAGGGGAGAGGGACAGGGGGCGCTCCGGGGCCAACGTCCTGACTTTC. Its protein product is CASSVGERDRGRSGANVLTF.

CDR3: CASRLAGVGTYEQYF. Here the CDR3 DNA reads TGCGCCAGCCGGCTAGCGGGAGTCGGTACCTACGAGCAGTACTTC. The chain carries TRBV5-1 and TRBJ2-7, with TRBD2 matching over 10 bases. V lost 7 bases to trimming and J lost 2 bases; unmatched junction nucleotides: 9. The V gene's germline CDR1 is SGHRS and CDR2 YFSETQ. The CDR3 is made up of 15 amino acids.